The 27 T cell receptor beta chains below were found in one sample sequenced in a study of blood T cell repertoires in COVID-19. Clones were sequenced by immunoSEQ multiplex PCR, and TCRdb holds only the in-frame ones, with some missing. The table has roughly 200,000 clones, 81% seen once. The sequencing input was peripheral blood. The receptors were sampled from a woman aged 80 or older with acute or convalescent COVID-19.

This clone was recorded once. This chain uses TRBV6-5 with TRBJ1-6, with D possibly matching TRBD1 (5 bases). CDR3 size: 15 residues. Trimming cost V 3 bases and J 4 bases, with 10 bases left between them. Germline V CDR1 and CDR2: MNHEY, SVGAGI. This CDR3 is CASSYGDLYNSPLHF. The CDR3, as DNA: TGTGCCAGCAGTTATGGGGACTTATATAATTCACCCCTCCACTTT.

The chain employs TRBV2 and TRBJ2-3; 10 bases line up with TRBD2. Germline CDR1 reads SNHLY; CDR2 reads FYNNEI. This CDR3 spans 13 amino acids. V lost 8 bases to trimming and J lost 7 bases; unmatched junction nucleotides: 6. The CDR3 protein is CASAGLASYTQYF. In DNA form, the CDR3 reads TGTGCCAGCGCGGGACTAGCGTCGTATACGCAGTATTTT. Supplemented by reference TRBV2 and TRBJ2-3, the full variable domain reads EPEVTQTPSHQVTQMGQEVILRCVPISNHLYFYWYRQILGQKVEFLVSFYNNEISEKSEIFDDQFSVERPDGSNFTLKIRSTKLEDSAMYFCASAGLASYTQYFGPGTRLTVL.

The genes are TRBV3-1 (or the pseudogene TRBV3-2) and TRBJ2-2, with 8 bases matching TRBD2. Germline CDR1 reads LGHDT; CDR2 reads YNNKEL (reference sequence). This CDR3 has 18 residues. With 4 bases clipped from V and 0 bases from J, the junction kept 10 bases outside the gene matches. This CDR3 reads CASSRLRAGGTNTGELFF. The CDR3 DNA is TGTGCCAGCAGCCGATTGAGGGCGGGAGGAACGAACACCGGGGAGCTGTTTTTT.

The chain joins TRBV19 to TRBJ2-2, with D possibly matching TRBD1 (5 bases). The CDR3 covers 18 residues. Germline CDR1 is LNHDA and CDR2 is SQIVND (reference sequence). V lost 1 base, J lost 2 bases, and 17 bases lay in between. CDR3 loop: CASSIVAGLYPNTGELFF. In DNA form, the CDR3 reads TGTGCCAGTAGTATAGTCGCAGGGCTTTATCCTAACACCGGGGAGCTGTTTTTT.

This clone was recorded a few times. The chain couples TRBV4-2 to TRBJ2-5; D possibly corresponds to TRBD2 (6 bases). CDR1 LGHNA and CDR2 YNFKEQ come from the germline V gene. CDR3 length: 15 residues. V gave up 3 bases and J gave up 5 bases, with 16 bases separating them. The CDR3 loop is CASSQRLGWDETQYF. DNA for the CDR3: TGTGCCAGCAGCCAGAGACTAGGGTGGGACGAGACCCAGTACTTC.

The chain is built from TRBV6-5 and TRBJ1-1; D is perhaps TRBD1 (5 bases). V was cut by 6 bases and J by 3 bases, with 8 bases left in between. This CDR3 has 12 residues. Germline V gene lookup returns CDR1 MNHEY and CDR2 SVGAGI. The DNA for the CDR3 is TGTGCCAGCAGCCGGGGGGACACTGAAGCTTTCTTT. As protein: CASSRGDTEAFF.

Here the CDR3 DNA reads TGCGCCAGCAGTCAACAGGGGACGTTCTATGGCTACACCTTC. It specifies CASSQQGTFYGYTF. The rearrangement links TRBV23-1 to TRBJ1-2; tentative D call: TRBD1 (6 bases). TRBV23-1 is sorted into the ORF group, with uncertain function. The length of the CDR3 is 14 residues. V was trimmed by 2 bases and J by 4 bases, leaving 11 bases between them.

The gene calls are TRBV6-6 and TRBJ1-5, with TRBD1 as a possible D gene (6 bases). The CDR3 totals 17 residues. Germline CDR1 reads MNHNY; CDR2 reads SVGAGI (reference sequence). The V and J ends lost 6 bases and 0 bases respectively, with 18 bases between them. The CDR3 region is CASSRRDIGDSNQPQHF. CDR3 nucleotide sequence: TGTGCCAGCAGCCGAAGGGACATCGGGGATAGCAATCAGCCCCAGCATTTT.

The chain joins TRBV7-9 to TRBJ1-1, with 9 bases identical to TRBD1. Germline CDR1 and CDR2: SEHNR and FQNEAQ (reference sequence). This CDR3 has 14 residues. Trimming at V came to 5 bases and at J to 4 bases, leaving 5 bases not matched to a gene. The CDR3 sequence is CASSQDRGSTEAFF. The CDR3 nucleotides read TGTGCCAGCAGCCAGGACAGGGGAAGCACTGAAGCTTTCTTT. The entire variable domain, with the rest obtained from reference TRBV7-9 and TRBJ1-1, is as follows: DTGVSQNPRHKITKRGQNVTFRCDPISEHNRLYWYRQTLGQGPEFLTYFQNEAQLEKSRLLSDRFSAERPKGSFSTLEIQRTEQGDSAMYLCASSQDRGSTEAFFGQGTRLTVV.

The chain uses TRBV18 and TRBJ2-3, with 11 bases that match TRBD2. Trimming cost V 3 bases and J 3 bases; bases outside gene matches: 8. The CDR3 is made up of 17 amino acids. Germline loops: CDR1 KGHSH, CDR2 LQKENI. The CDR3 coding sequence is TGTGCCAGCTCACCGGGCCTTAGCGGGAGGGCGACAGATACGCAGTATTTT. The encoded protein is CASSPGLSGRATDTQYF.

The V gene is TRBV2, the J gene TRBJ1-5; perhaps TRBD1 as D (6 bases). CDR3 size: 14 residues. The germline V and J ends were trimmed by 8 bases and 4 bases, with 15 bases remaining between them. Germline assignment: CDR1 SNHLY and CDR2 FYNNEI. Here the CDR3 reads CASQGGALNQPQHF. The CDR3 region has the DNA TGTGCCAGCCAAGGGGGTGCTCTAAATCAGCCCCAGCATTTT.

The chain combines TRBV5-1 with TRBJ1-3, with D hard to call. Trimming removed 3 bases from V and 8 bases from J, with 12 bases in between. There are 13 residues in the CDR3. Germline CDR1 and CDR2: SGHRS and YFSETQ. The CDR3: CASSSATGDTIYF. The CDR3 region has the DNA TGCGCCAGCAGCTCTGCGACCGGGGACACCATATATTTT.

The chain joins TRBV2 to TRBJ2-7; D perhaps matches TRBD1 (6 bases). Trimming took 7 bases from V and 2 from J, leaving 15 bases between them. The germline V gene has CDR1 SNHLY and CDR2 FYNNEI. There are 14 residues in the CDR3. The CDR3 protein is CASTLQGLAYEQYF. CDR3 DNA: TGTGCCAGCACCCTACAGGGTTTGGCCTACGAGCAGTACTTC.

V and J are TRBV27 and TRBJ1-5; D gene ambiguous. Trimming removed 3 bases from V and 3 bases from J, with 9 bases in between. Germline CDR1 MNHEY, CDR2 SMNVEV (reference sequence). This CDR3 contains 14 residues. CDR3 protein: CASSFSGLNQPQHF. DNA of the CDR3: TGTGCCAGCAGTTTCTCAGGTCTCAATCAGCCCCAGCATTTT.

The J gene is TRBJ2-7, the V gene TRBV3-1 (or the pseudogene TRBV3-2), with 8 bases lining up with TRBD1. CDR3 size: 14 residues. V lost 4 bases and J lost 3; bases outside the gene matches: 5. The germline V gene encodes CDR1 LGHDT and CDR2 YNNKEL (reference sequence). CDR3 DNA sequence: TGTGCCAGCAGCCCTGGACAGGGTAACTACGAGCAGTACTTC. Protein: CASSPGQGNYEQYF.

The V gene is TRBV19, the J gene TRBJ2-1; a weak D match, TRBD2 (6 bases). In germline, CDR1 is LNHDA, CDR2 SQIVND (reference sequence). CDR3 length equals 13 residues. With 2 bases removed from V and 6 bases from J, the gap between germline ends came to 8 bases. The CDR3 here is CASSINGGNEQFF. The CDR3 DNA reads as TGTGCCAGTAGTATAAACGGGGGCAATGAGCAGTTCTTC.

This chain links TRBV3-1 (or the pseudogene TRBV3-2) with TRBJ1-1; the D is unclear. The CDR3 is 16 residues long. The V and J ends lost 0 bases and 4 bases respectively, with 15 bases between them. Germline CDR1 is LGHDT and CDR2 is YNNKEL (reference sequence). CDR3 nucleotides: TGTGCCAGCAGCCAAGATTGGCCAGAATTACCCACTGAAGCTTTCTTT. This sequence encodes CASSQDWPELPTEAFF.

This CDR3 is CATGPSGVAEETQYF. CDR3 nucleotide sequence: TGTGCCACCGGCCCTAGCGGGGTCGCTGAAGAGACCCAGTACTTC. The genes are TRBV6-5 and TRBJ2-5; 9 bases agree with TRBD2. V trimming: 10 bases; J trimming: 3 bases; junction bases outside the gene matches: 12. The CDR3 extends over 15 amino acids. Germline V gene data show CDR1 as MNHEY and CDR2 as SVGAGI.

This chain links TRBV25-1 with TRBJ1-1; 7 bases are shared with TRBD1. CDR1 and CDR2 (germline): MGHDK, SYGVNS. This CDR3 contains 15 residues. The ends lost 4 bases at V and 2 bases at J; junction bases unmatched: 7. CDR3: CASSVSDRDNTEAFF. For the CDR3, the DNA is TGTGCCAGCAGTGTCTCCGACAGGGATAACACTGAAGCTTTCTTT.

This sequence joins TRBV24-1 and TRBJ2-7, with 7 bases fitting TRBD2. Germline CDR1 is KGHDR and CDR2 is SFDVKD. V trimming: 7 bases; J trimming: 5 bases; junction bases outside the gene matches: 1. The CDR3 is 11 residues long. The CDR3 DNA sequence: TGTGCCACCAGGGGGGGGGACGAGCAGTACTTC. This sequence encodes CATRGGDEQYF.

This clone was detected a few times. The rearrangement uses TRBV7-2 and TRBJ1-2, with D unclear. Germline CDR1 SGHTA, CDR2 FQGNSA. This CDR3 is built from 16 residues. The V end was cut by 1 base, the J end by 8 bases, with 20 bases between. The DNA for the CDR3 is TGTGCCAGCAGCTTAGAGATCGTGGGCGGGATCGGAGGCTACACCTTC. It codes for CASSLEIVGGIGGYTF.

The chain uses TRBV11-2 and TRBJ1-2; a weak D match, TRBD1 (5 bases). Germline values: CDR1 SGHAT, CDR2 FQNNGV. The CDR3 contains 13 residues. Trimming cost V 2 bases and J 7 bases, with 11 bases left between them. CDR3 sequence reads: CASSLSGLLGYTF. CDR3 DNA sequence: TGTGCCAGCAGCTTATCAGGGCTTCTTGGCTACACCTTC. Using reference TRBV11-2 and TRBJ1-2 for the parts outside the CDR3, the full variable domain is EAGVAQSPRYKIIEKRQSVAFWCNPISGHATLYWYQQILGQGPKLLIQFQNNGVVDDSQLPKDRFSAERLKGVDSTLKIQPAKLEDSAVYLCASSLSGLLGYTFGSGTRLTVV.

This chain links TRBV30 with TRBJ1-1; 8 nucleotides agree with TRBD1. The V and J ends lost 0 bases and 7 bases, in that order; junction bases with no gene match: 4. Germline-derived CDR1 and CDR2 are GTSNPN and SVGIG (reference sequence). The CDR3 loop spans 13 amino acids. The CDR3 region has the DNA TGTGCCTGGAGTGTACAAGGACAGGGTGAAGCTTTCTTT. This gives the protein CAWSVQGQGEAFF.

The DNA of the CDR3 is TGTGCCAGCAGTAGTGGGGGCGGGAGGACCGGGGAGCTGTTTTTT. Its protein is CASSSGGGRTGELFF. The V gene is TRBV28, the J gene TRBJ2-2; 8 bases are a match to TRBD2. Trimming removed 5 bases from V and 5 bases from J; junction bases left unmatched: 7. Germline lookup yields CDR1 MDHEN and CDR2 SYDVKM. This CDR3 is built from 15 residues.

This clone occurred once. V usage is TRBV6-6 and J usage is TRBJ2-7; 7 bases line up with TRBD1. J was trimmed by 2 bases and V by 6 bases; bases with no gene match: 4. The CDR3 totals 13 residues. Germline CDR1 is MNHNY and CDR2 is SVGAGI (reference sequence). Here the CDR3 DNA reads TGTGCCAGCAGAGTCGGACAGGCCTACGAGCAGTACTTC. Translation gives CASRVGQAYEQYF.

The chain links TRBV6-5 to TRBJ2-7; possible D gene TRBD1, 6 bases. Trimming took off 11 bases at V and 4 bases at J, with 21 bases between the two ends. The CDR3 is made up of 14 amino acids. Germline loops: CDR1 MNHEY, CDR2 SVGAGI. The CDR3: CAGGRDTTFYEQYF. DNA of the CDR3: TGTGCCGGGGGCCGGGACACAACTTTTTACGAGCAGTACTTC.

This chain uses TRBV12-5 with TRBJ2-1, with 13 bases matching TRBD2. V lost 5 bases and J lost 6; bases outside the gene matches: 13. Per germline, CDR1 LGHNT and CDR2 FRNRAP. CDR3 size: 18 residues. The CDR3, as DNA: TGTGCTAGTGGTACGGACAGGGGAAGACTAGCGGGAGGCAATGAGCAGTTCTTC. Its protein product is CASGTDRGRLAGGNEQFF.